This TCR beta chain was observed in a study of blood T cell repertoires in COVID-19. The wider study: Samples taken during acute and convalescent COVID-19 were collected in the United States, Italy and Spain.

Per germline, CDR1 LNHDA and CDR2 SQIVND (reference sequence). The CDR3 has 17 amino acids. V lost 2 bases to trimming and J lost 3 bases; unmatched junction nucleotides: 7. Per the study methods: The authors estimated nucleated cell counts from reference gene primer amplification. TCRdb keeps only in-frame clones here, not all; method: immunoSEQ multiplex PCR. That table gives V, J and clone size, and the DNA gave D and trimming. The repertoire holds around 190,000 clones, approximately 84% seen once, with about 5% in the top ten. The sample comprised peripheral blood. This clonotype originated in a woman older than 75 with acute or convalescent COVID-19. The chain combines TRBV19 with TRBJ2-2; 9 positions agree with TRBD1. The CDR3 loop reads CASSISWDREYTGELFF. The CDR3 region has the DNA TGTGCCAGTAGTATATCTTGGGACAGGGAGTACACCGGGGAGCTGTTTTTT. The entire variable domain, with the rest obtained from reference TRBV19 and TRBJ2-2, is as follows: DGGITQSPKYLFRKEGQNVTLSCEQNLNHDAMYWYRQDPGQGLRLIYYSQIVNDFQKGDIAEGYSVSREKKESFPLTVTSAQKNPTAFYLCASSISWDREYTGELFFGEGSRLTVL.